Sequencing of this T cell receptor beta chain was carried out in a study of blood T cell repertoires in COVID-19. Across the whole study: Sites in the United States, Italy and Spain provided acute and convalescent COVID-19 samples. Sample material is recorded as cDNA or gDNA derived from T cells, B-cell-depleted T cells, or PBMCs.

Per the original methods: Reference gene primers were amplified, and this amplification served to estimate nucleated cell counts. Generated by immunoSEQ multiplex PCR, the TCRdb table keeps only in-frame clones and is missing some. The V and J calls and clone size come from that table; D and trimming were worked out from the DNA. The data show some 350,000 clones, about four fifths seen once. The V and J ends lost 1 base and 1 base respectively, with 5 bases between them. The germline V gene encodes CDR1 SGHRS and CDR2 YFSETQ. This CDR3 is built from 13 residues. This clone is a singleton in its sample.

The TCR sequence derives from a man in his thirties or forties with active or convalescent COVID-19. V gene TRBV5-1 combines with J gene TRBJ1-1; D unresolved. The sequencing input was peripheral blood. DNA of the CDR3: TGCGCCAGCAGCTTGTGGCAGAACACTGAAGCTTTCTTT. It specifies CASSLWQNTEAFF.